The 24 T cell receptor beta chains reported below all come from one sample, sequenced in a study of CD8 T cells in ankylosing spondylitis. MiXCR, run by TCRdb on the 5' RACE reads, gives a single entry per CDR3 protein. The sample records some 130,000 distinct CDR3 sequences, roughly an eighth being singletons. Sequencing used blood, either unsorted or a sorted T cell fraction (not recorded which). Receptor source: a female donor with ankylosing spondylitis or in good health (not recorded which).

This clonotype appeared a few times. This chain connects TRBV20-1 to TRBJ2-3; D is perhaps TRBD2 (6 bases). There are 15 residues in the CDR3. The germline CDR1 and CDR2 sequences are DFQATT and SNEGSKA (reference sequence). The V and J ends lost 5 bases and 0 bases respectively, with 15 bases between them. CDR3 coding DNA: TGCAGTGCTCACCTTCCGGGACTGAGCACAGATACGCAGTATTTT. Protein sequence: CSAHLPGLSTDTQYF.

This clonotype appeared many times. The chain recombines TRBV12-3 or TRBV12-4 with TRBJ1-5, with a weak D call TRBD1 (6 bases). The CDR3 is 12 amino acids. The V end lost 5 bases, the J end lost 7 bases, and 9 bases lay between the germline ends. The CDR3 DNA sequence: TGTGCCAGCAGTAGGGGGTTCCAGCCCCAGCATTTT. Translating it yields CASSRGFQPQHF.

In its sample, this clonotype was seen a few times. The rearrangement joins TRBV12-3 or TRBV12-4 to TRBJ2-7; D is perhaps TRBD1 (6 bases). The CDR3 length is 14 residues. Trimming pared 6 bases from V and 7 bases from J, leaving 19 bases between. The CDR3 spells CASSIRQGLREQYF. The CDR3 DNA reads TGTGCCAGCAGCATCAGGCAGGGGTTGAGGGAGCAGTACTTC.

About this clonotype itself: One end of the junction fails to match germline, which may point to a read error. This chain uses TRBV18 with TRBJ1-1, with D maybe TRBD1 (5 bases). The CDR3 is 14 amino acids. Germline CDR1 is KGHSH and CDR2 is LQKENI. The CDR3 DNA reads TGTGCCAACTCACCAACCAGGGAAAACACTGAAGCTTTCTTT. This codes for CANSPTRENTEAFF.

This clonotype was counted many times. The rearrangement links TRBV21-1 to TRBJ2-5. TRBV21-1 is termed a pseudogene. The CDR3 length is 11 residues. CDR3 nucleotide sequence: TGTGCCAGCAGCCATGAAGGGGCCCAGTACTTC. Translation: CASSHEGAQYF.

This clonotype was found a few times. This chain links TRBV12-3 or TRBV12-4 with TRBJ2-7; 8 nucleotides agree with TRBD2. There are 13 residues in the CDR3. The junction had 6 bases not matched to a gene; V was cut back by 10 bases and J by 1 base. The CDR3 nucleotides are TGTGCCACAGCGGGAGTGGAGTCCTACGAGCAGTACTTC. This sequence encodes CATAGVESYEQYF.

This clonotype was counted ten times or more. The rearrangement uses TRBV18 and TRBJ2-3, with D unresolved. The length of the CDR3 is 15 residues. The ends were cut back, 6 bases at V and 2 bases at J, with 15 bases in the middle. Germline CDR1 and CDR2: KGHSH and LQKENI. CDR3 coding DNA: TGTGCCAGCTCCCCAGAGGCGTGGCCCACAGATACGCAGTATTTT. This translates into CASSPEAWPTDTQYF.

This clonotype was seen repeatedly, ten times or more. CDR3 sequence (DNA): TGCAGTGCTACGACAGGGGGCGGATACGAGCAGTACTTC. Its translation is CSATTGGGYEQYF. V and J are TRBV20-1 and TRBJ2-7; TRBD1 aligns across 10 bases. Germline CDR1 DFQATT, CDR2 SNEGSKA (reference sequence). V was pared by 4 bases and J by 4 bases, with 4 bases of the junction left unmatched. The CDR3 is 13 residues long.

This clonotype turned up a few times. CDR3 protein: CASSFQGENSPLHF. DNA of the CDR3: TGCGCCAGCAGCTTCCAGGGAGAAAATTCACCCCTCCACTTT. V is TRBV5-1 and J is TRBJ1-6; possible D gene TRBD1, 5 bases. This CDR3 region has 14 residues. Germline V gene data show CDR1 as SGHRS and CDR2 as YFSETQ. Trimming removed 2 bases from V and 7 bases from J, with 10 bases in between.

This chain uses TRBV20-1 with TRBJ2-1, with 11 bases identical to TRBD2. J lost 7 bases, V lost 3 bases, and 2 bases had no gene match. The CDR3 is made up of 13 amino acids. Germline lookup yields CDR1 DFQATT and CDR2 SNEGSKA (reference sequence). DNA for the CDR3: TGCAGTGCTAGGCTAGCGGGAGGTAATGAGCAGTTCTTC. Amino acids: CSARLAGGNEQFF.

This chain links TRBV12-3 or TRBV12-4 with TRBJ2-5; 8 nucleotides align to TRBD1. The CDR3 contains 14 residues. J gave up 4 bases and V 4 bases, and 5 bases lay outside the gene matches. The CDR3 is CASSSPGGAETQYF. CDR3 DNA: TGTGCCAGCAGTTCCCCAGGGGGCGCAGAGACCCAGTACTTC.

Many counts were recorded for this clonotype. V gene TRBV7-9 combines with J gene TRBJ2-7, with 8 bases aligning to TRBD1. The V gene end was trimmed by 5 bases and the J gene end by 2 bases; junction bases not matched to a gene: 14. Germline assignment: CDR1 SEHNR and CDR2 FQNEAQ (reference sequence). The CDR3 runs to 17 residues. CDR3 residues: CASSGGQATRTAYEQYF. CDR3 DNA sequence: TGTGCCAGCAGCGGGGGACAGGCGACTCGAACTGCCTACGAGCAGTACTTC.

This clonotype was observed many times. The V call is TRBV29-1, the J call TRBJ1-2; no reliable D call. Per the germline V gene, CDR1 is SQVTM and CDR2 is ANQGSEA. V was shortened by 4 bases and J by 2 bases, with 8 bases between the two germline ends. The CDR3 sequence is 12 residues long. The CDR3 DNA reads TGCAGCGTTGTTTCAGGAAACTATGGCTACACCTTC. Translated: CSVVSGNYGYTF.

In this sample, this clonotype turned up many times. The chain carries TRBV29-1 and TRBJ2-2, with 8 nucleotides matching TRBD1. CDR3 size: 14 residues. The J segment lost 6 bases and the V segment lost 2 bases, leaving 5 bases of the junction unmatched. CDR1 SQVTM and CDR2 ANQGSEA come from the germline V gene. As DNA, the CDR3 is TGCAGCGTTGAACGGACAGGGTCGGCCGGGGAGCTGTTTTTT. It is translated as CSVERTGSAGELFF.

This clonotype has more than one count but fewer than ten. The CDR3 reads CASSLAGTVTTGELFF. As DNA, the CDR3 is TGTGCCAGCAGCTTAGCTGGGACAGTCACCACCGGGGAGCTGTTTTTT. This chain connects TRBV7-8 to TRBJ2-2, with 7 nucleotides matching TRBD1. The CDR3 totals 16 residues. With 0 bases clipped from V and 4 bases from J, the junction kept 5 bases outside the gene matches. Germline lookup yields CDR1 SGHVS and CDR2 FQNEAQ.

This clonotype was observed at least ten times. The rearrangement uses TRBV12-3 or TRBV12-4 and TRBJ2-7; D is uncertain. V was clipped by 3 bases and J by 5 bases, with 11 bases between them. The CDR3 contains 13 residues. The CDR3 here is CASSFLGSDEQYF. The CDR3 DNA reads TGTGCCAGCAGTTTTCTGGGAAGCGACGAGCAGTACTTC.

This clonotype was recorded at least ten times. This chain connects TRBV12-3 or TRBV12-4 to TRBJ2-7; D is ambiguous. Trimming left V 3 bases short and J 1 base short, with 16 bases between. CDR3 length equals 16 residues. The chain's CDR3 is CASSFAGGVRSYEQYF. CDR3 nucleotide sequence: TGTGCCAGCAGTTTTGCTGGTGGGGTGAGGTCCTACGAGCAGTACTTC.

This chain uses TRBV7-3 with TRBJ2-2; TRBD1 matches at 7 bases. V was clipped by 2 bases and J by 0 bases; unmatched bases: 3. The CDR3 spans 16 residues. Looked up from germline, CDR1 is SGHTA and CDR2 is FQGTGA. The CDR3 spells CASSLVGTANTGELFF. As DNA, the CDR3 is TGTGCCAGCAGCTTAGTCGGGACAGCGAACACCGGGGAGCTGTTTTTT.

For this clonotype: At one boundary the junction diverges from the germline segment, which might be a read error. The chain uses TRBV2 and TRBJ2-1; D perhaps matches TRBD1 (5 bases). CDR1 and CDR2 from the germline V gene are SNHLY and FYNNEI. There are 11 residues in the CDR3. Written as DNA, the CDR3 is TGTGCCAGCCAGGGATCCAATCAGCAGTTCTTC. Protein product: CASQGSNQQFF.

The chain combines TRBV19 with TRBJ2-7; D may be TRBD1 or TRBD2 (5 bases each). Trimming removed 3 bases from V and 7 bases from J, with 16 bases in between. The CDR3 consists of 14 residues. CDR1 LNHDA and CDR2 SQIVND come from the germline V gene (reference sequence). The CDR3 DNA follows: TGTGCCAGTAGTATTGGGGGTTTCCTCGGGGAGCAGTACTTC. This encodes CASSIGGFLGEQYF.

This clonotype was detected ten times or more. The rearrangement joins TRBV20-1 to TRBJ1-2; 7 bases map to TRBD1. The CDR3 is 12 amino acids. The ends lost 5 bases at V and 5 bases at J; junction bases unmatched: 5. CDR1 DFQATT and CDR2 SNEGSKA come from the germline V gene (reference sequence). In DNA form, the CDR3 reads TGCAGTGCTCCGACAGGGACTTATGGCTACACCTTC. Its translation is CSAPTGTYGYTF.

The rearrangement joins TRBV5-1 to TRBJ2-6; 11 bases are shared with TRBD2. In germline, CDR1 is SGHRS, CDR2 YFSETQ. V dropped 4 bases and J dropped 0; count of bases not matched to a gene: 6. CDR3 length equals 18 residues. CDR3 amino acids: CASSPTSGAFSGANVLTF. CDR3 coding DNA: TGCGCCAGCAGCCCGACTAGCGGGGCCTTCTCTGGGGCCAACGTCCTGACTTTC.

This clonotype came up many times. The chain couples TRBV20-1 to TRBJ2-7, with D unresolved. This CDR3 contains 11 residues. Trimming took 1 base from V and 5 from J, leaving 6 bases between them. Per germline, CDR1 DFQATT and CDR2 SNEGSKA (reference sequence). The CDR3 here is CSARVFDEQYF. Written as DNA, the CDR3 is TGCAGTGCTAGAGTTTTTGACGAGCAGTACTTC.

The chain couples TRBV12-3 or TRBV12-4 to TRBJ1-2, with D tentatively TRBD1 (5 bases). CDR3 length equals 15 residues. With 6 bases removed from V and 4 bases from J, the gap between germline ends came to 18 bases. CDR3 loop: CASSSPGRTTYGYTF. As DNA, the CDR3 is TGTGCCAGCAGCTCTCCGGGACGGACAACCTATGGCTACACCTTC.